A selection of T cell receptor beta chains follows, all from one sample in a study of human T cells and chemical hapten exposure. Each CDR3 protein gets one entry after TCRdb re-called the RACE reads with MiXCR. Of just under 60,000 distinct CDR3 sequences listed, 12% are singletons. The specimen comprised whole blood, sampled in connection with sensitization to the hapten diphenylcyclopropenone (DPC). The receptors derive from a man aged 25-45 years with alopecia areata. Some clones in this sample may be carry-over from other donors' samples. Both conserved end residues are part of each CDR3. A D gene is named only where the DNA matches it firmly. Clone size is shown for a subset of rows, as once, few, many or a class of expanded clone.

>NA|TRBV28|TRBD2|TRBJ2-5
CASSLAGGSKETQYF
TGTGCCAGCAGTCTAGCGGGGGGTTCCAAAGAGACCCAGTACTTC
>many|TRBV5-1|NA|TRBJ2-5
CASSLALEETQYF
TGCGCCAGCAGCTTGGCTCTCGAAGAGACCCAGTACTTC
>many|TRBV7-3|NA|TRBJ2-3
CASSPTGSTDTQYF
TGTGCCAGCAGCCCCACGGGATCAACAGATACGCAGTATTTT
>NA|TRBV3-1|NA|TRBJ1-1
CASSLGRTEAFF
TGTGCCAGCAGCTTAGGACGGACTGAAGCTTTCTTT
>many|TRBV6-2/TRBV6-3|NA|TRBJ1-1
CASKGTGNTEAFF
TGTGCCAGCAAAGGAACAGGGAACACTGAAGCTTTCTTT
>many|TRBV24-1|NA|TRBJ1-2
CATSRQSYYGYTF
TGTGCCACCAGTCGACAGAGTTACTATGGCTACACCTTC
>many|TRBV7-6|NA|TRBJ1-1
CASSLIPGAGSEAFF
TGTGCCAGCAGCTTAATCCCGGGGGCCGGTTCTGAAGCTTTCTTT
>NA|TRBV15|NA|TRBJ1-4
CATSRDSRMGEKLFF
TGTGCCACCAGCAGAGATTCAAGGATGGGGGAAAAACTGTTTTTT
>NA|TRBV7-9|NA|TRBJ1-5
CASSSQGLGNQPQHF
TGTGCCAGCAGCTCCCAGGGGCTGGGCAATCAGCCCCAGCATTTT
>NA|TRBV12-3/TRBV12-4|NA|TRBJ2-2
CASRRELANTGELFF
TGTGCCAGCAGGAGAGAGCTTGCGAACACCGGGGAGCTGTTTTTT
>many|TRBV20-1|TRBD2|TRBJ2-7
CSARDLAVLFTYEQYF
TGCAGTGCTAGAGATCTAGCGGTGCTTTTTACCTACGAGCAGTACTTC
>NA|TRBV4-3|TRBD2|TRBJ2-3
CASSQGGTSTDTQYF
TGCGCCAGCAGCCAAGGAGGGACTAGTACAGATACGCAGTATTTT
>NA|TRBV28|NA|TRBJ2-3
CASSLSGTTSTDTQYF
TGTGCCAGCAGTTTAAGTGGCACAACTAGCACAGATACGCAGTATTTT
>many|TRBV3-1|NA|TRBJ1-2
CASSQLNYGYTF
TGTGCCAGCAGCCAACTTAACTATGGCTACACCTTC
>NA|TRBV7-2|TRBD2|TRBJ2-3
CASSLDGTSGGADTQYF
TGTGCCAGCAGCTTAGATGGCACTAGCGGGGGGGCAGATACGCAGTATTTT
>NA|TRBV6-6|TRBD1|TRBJ1-1
CASSSDRGPLTEAFF
TGTGCCAGCAGTTCGGACAGGGGGCCCTTAACTGAAGCTTTCTTT
>many|TRBV15|NA|TRBJ1-2
CATSIRAGNGYTF
TGTGCCACCAGCATACGGGCCGGAAATGGCTACACCTTC
>NA|TRBV5-1|NA|TRBJ1-5
CASSSGQDNQPQHF
TGCGCCAGCAGCTCTGGGCAGGACAATCAGCCCCAGCATTTT
>NA|TRBV7-6|TRBD1|TRBJ2-1
CASSYRTQGYEQFF
TGTGCCAGCAGCTATCGAACACAGGGGTATGAGCAGTTCTTC
>few|TRBV12-3/TRBV12-4|TRBD1|TRBJ1-1
CASSRQGNTEAFF
TGTGCCAGCAGCCGACAGGGTAACACTGAAGCTTTCTTT
>few|TRBV28|NA|TRBJ2-1
CASGRNEQFF
TGTGCCAGCGGACGAAATGAGCAGTTCTTC
>NA|TRBV7-3|NA|TRBJ1-4
CASSLTGNGKLFF
TGTGCCAGCAGCTTAACAGGAAATGGAAAACTGTTTTTT
>NA|TRBV29-1|NA|TRBJ1-1
CSVTKGFGTEAFF
TGCAGCGTTACTAAGGGTTTCGGCACTGAAGCTTTCTTT
>few|TRBV3-1|NA|TRBJ1-6
CASSQGGGSYNSPLHF
TGTGCCAGCAGCCAAGGCGGGGGCTCCTATAATTCACCCCTCCACTTT
>NA|TRBV29-1|NA|TRBJ2-5
CSVDAQQETQYF
TGCAGCGTTGATGCACAGCAAGAGACCCAGTACTTC
>many|TRBV11-2|NA|TRBJ1-6
CASSLAGSSYNSPLHF
TGTGCCAGCAGCTTAGCTGGTAGCTCCTATAATTCACCCCTCCACTTT
>many|TRBV12-3/TRBV12-4|NA|TRBJ2-1
CASSLDRSSYNEQFF
TGTGCCAGCAGTTTAGACAGGAGCTCCTACAATGAGCAGTTCTTC
>NA|TRBV3-1|TRBD1|TRBJ2-1
CASSPGTVEVNEQFF
TGTGCCAGCAGCCCGGGGACAGTGGAGGTCAATGAGCAGTTCTTC